These T cell receptor beta chains were read from a single sample in a study of OX40 agonist ivuxolimab in advanced cancers. TCRdb keeps only in-frame clones here, not all; method: immunoSEQ multiplex PCR. Of approximately 50,000 clones listed, 70% to 90% were seen once; the top ten hold roughly 0.76%. Sequenced material: CD4+ or CD8+ T cells sorted from blood, taken in a trial of the OX40 agonist ivuxolimab. Receptor source: an adult with an advanced solid tumor such as melanoma, head and neck, liver or kidney cancer. Both conserved end residues are part of each CDR3. The D gene is left open where the match is weak. The size entry is marked missing in some rows and otherwise reads once, few, many or a size class.

>TRBJ2-7|once|-|TRBV4-1
TGCGCCAGCAGCCAATACTCCAACGGGGCCTCCTACGAGCAGTACTTC
CASSQYSNGASYEQYF
>TRBJ2-7|once|-|TRBV15
TGTGCCACCAGCAGAGCTACGGGACCCTCCTACGAGCAGTACTTC
CATSRATGPSYEQYF
>TRBJ1-1|-|TRBD1|TRBV29-1
TGCAGCACCAAGAACACCGGGACAGGGCGTGGGACTGAAGCTTTCTTT
CSTKNTGTGRGTEAFF
>TRBJ2-3|-|TRBD2|TRBV19
TGTGCCAGTAGTATAGGGACTAGCGGGAGAGTTTATACGCAGTATTTT
CASSIGTSGRVYTQYF
>TRBJ1-2|-|-|TRBV23-1
TGCGCCAGCAGTCAATGCAGCAATGTTGCTGGCTACACCTTC
CASSQCSNVAGYTF
>TRBJ2-1|-|TRBD2|TRBV11-3
TGTGCCAGCAGCTCAAAGACTAGCGGGAGGATGTTCTTC
CASSSKTSGRMFF
>TRBJ2-3|-|-|TRBV5-6
TGTGCCAGCAGCTTGGCCAGAGTTAGCACAGATACGCAGTATTTT
CASSLARVSTDTQYF
>TRBJ2-7|-|TRBD1|TRBV28
TGTGCCAGCAGGGGGACAGGGACTTCCTACGAGCAGTACTTC
CASRGTGTSYEQYF
>TRBJ2-2|-|TRBD1|TRBV6-6
TGTGCCAGCAGGAGGGGACAGCTGAACACCGGGGAGCTGTTTTTT
CASRRGQLNTGELFF
>TRBJ1-1|-|-|TRBV6-6
TGTGCCAGCAGTTGGGGTAATGAAGCTTTCTTT
CASSWGNEAFF
>TRBJ1-2|few|-|TRBV11-2
TGTGTCGGCAAAGGACTGTATTTCTATGGCTACACCTTC
CVGKGLYFYGYTF
>TRBJ1-5|few|-|TRBV7-6
TGTGCCAGCAGCTCCGACGTTTCTCAGCCCCAGCATTTT
CASSSDVSQPQHF
>TRBJ2-7|-|-|TRBV28
TGTGCCAGCAGTCTAAGGACGGGGAGAGCCTTCACCTACGAGCAGTGCTTC
CASSLRTGRAFTYEQCF
>TRBJ2-2|-|-|TRBV5-1
TGCGCCAGCAGCGCCAGGGACACGAACACCGGGGAGCTGTTTTTT
CASSARDTNTGELFF
>TRBJ2-1|-|-|TRBV14
TGTGCCAGCAGCCCTCGACACTTGGGTGAGCAGTTCTTC
CASSPRHLGEQFF
>TRBJ2-6|once|TRBD1|TRBV28
TGTGCCAGCCTCGACAGGGCTGGGGCCAACGTCCTGACTTTC
CASLDRAGANVLTF